The TCR beta chain described here comes from a study of CD8 T cells in Susac syndrome. With 8 bases removed from V and 0 bases from J, the gap between germline ends came to 12 bases. Germline CDR1 is ENHRY and CDR2 is SYGVKD. The CDR3 contains 14 residues. General observations from the study: The study's TCR sequencing and HLA analysis drew on a certain number of individuals. That number was acknowledged as relatively small.

TCR beta sequencing covered blood CD8+ and CD4+ T cells. Healthy donors served as age- and sex-matched controls. A quantity of roughly 0.5 to 1 ug RNA underwent reverse transcription using random hexamers. Amplification of the TCR beta CDR3 was carried out by immunoSEQ multiplex PCR, which spanned a total of 54 Vbeta and 13 Jbeta segments. TCRdb re-derived calls from the immunoSEQ multiplex PCR reads in MiXCR, one entry per CDR3 protein. Of 150,000 to 200,000 distinct CDR3 sequences detected, around 94% appear once; the ten largest clones hold over 0.12%. The count of this clonotype is one. Its matching antigen is unknown.

The material sequenced was CD4+ T cells from PBMCs. This chain connects TRBV10-3 to TRBJ2-3; a possible D gene is TRBD2 (6 bases). The receptor comes from a human donor in good health. CDR3 loop: CAIAGRLSTDTQYF. DNA for the CDR3: TGTGCCATCGCGGGACGGCTTAGCACAGATACGCAGTATTTT.